The next 30 T cell receptor beta chains were all read from a single sample in a study of blood T cell repertoires in COVID-19. TCRdb's copy holds only in-frame clones and misses some; the assay was immunoSEQ multiplex PCR. The table has some 140,000 clones, roughly four fifths seen once. The sample taken for sequencing was peripheral blood. Every receptor here comes from a woman aged 80 or over with acute or convalescent COVID-19.

The genes are TRBV5-4 and TRBJ2-5; possibly TRBD1 for D (6 bases). The V gene's germline CDR1 is SGHNT and CDR2 YYREEE (reference sequence). V was shortened by 7 bases and J by 10 bases, with 23 bases between the two germline ends. The CDR3 sequence is 14 residues long. The CDR3 DNA sequence: TGTGCCAGCGCGTCTAGGACAGAGCCTCTGGGCCAGTACTTC. Its translation is CASASRTEPLGQYF.

This chain uses TRBV4-1 with TRBJ2-1, with 14 nucleotides matching TRBD2. In germline, CDR1 is MGHRA, CDR2 YSYEKL. The CDR3 runs 18 residues. V shed 1 base, J shed 9 bases, and the junction held 11 bases outside the gene matches. This CDR3 reads CASSQGPRLAGGQGEQFF. The CDR3 nucleotides are TGCGCCAGCAGCCAAGGCCCCCGACTAGCGGGGGGGCAGGGTGAGCAGTTCTTC.

The chain uses TRBV10-1 and TRBJ1-1; tentative D call: TRBD1 (5 bases). The CDR3 consists of 12 residues. Germline CDR1 WNHNN, CDR2 SYGVQD (reference sequence). Trimming shortened V by 4 bases and J by 7 bases, and 10 bases separated the two germline ends. The CDR3: CASSADRFEAFF. The CDR3 nucleotides read TGCGCCAGCAGTGCAGACAGATTTGAAGCTTTCTTT.

This rearrangement joins TRBV7-9 to TRBJ2-7; tentatively, D is TRBD2 (6 bases). The germline CDR1 and CDR2 sequences are SEHNR and FQNEAQ (reference sequence). The V end lost 3 bases, the J end lost 5 bases, and 17 bases lay between the germline ends. CDR3 size: 15 residues. CDR3 sequence: CASSFGVGGRDEQYF. The CDR3 nucleotides are TGTGCCAGCAGCTTCGGGGTTGGAGGGCGTGACGAGCAGTACTTC. The full variable domain, rest sourced from reference TRBV7-9 and TRBJ2-7, is DTGVSQNPRHKITKRGQNVTFRCDPISEHNRLYWYRQTLGQGPEFLTYFQNEAQLEKSRLLSDRFSAERPKGSFSTLEIQRTEQGDSAMYLCASSFGVGGRDEQYFGPGTRLTVT.

This chain connects TRBV27 to TRBJ2-3; 9 nucleotides agree with TRBD1. Germline V lookup: CDR1 MNHEY, CDR2 SMNVEV (reference sequence). The CDR3 contains 17 residues. Losses at the gene ends were 5 bases for V and 2 bases for J; bases not matched to a gene: 11. CDR3 nucleotides: TGTGCCAGCAGTCCCTGGACAGGGGCCATATTCACAGATACGCAGTATTTT. This translates into CASSPWTGAIFTDTQYF.

This clone occurred a few times. V is TRBV19 and J is TRBJ2-7, with D possibly being TRBD2 (6 bases). Germline-derived CDR1 and CDR2 are LNHDA and SQIVND (reference sequence). The V and J ends lost 6 bases and 0 bases respectively, with 18 bases between them. This CDR3 has 16 residues. The CDR3 coding sequence is TGTGCCAGTAGCCAAACCGGGACTCTATACTCCTACGAGCAGTACTTC. Protein sequence: CASSQTGTLYSYEQYF.

This clone was seen more than once but under ten times. The genes are TRBV10-3 and TRBJ1-2; possibly TRBD1 for D (5 bases). Looked up from germline, CDR1 is ENHRY and CDR2 is SYGVKD. V dropped 3 bases and J dropped 3 bases, with 5 bases sitting between them. The CDR3 contains 12 residues. The CDR3 sequence: CAISEGDYGYTF. The CDR3 DNA sequence: TGTGCCATCAGTGAAGGGGACTATGGCTACACCTTC.

The chain links TRBV18 to TRBJ2-4; 7 nucleotides line up with TRBD1. Trimming cost V 3 bases and J 6 bases; bases outside gene matches: 8. This CDR3 has 15 amino acids. Germline V lookup: CDR1 KGHSH, CDR2 LQKENI. CDR3 amino acids: CASSPNKGAGNIQYF. For the CDR3, the DNA is TGTGCCAGCTCACCGAATAAGGGGGCTGGAAACATTCAGTACTTC.

The chain couples TRBV19 to TRBJ1-5; a weak D match, TRBD1 (6 bases). V lost 7 bases and J lost 9, with 19 bases in between. Germline CDR1 and CDR2: LNHDA and SQIVND (reference sequence). This CDR3 has 14 residues. The CDR3 loop reads CASTDRAPGGPQHF. CDR3 sequence (DNA): TGTGCCAGTACGGACAGAGCACCGGGTGGGCCCCAGCATTTT.

V usage is TRBV28 and J usage is TRBJ1-2; D uncertain. Per germline, CDR1 MDHEN and CDR2 SYDVKM. Trimming cost V 5 bases and J 2 bases, with 12 bases left between them. The CDR3 length is 14 residues. In DNA form, the CDR3 reads TGTGCCAGCAGTATCCCAGGTGGCAACTATGGCTACACCTTC. Its translation: CASSIPGGNYGYTF.

The rearrangement links TRBV29-1 to TRBJ2-7, with 11 bases aligning to TRBD2. The V gene end was trimmed by 1 base and the J gene end by 0 bases; junction bases not matched to a gene: 5. The CDR3 length is 16 residues. The germline CDR1 and CDR2 sequences are SQVTM and ANQGSEA. The DNA for the CDR3 is TGCAGCGTTGAAGTAAGGGGACTAGCGGCCTCCTACGAGCAGTACTTC. It encodes CSVEVRGLAASYEQYF.

J is TRBJ2-2 and V is TRBV2; 8 bases map to TRBD2. V lost 5 bases to trimming and J lost 5 bases; unmatched junction nucleotides: 7. The germline gives CDR1 SNHLY, CDR2 FYNNEI. The CDR3 is made up of 15 amino acids. As DNA, the CDR3 is TGTGCCAGCAGTTACGGGGGGGAACGGACCGGGGAGCTGTTTTTT. This gives the protein CASSYGGERTGELFF.

The chain couples TRBV5-6 to TRBJ1-1; 8 nucleotides match TRBD1. V dropped 3 bases and J dropped 4; count of bases not matched to a gene: 5. This CDR3 comprises 14 residues. The germline V gene has CDR1 SGHDT and CDR2 YYEEEE. The CDR3 sequence is CASSYNRGSTEAFF. Here the CDR3 DNA reads TGTGCCAGCAGCTACAACAGGGGGTCCACTGAAGCTTTCTTT.

V gene TRBV2 combines with J gene TRBJ1-6, with TRBD1 matching 9 bases. V dropped 5 bases and J dropped 4; count of bases not matched to a gene: 3. Germline CDR1 is SNHLY and CDR2 is FYNNEI. The length of the CDR3 is 15 residues. The CDR3 loop reads CASSTGGAYNSPLHF. The CDR3 nucleotides are TGTGCCAGCAGTACAGGGGGCGCGTATAATTCACCCCTCCACTTT. The full variable domain, in which reference TRBV2 and TRBJ1-6 provide the parts outside the CDR3, is EPEVTQTPSHQVTQMGQEVILRCVPISNHLYFYWYRQILGQKVEFLVSFYNNEISEKSEIFDDQFSVERPDGSNFTLKIRSTKLEDSAMYFCASSTGGAYNSPLHFGNGTRLTVT.

This clone was recorded a few times. The chain joins TRBV14 to TRBJ1-2, with 10 bases identical to TRBD1. V dropped 5 bases and J dropped 8; count of bases not matched to a gene: 11. Germline-derived CDR1 and CDR2 are SGHDN and FVKESK. This CDR3 spans 15 amino acids. The CDR3, as DNA: TGTGCCAGCAGCGCCCCGGGACAGGGGTGGAAGGGCTACACCTTC. It translates to CASSAPGQGWKGYTF.

This chain uses TRBV18 with TRBJ1-1, with TRBD1 identical over 7 bases. With 2 bases clipped from V and 1 base from J, the junction kept 4 bases outside the gene matches. Germline V gene lookup returns CDR1 KGHSH and CDR2 LQKENI. There are 15 residues in the CDR3. CDR3 bases: TGTGCCAGCTCACCAGGGACAGCCACGAACACTGAAGCTTTCTTT. Protein sequence: CASSPGTATNTEAFF.

The table lists this clone with a few counts. This sequence joins TRBV5-1 and TRBJ1-6; TRBD1 matches 7 bases. The V gene's germline CDR1 is SGHRS and CDR2 YFSETQ. This CDR3 comprises 14 residues. V dropped 4 bases and J dropped 6; count of bases not matched to a gene: 4. In nucleotides, the CDR3 is TGCGCCAGCAGCGCCGGGACAGCTAATTCACCCCTCCACTTT. Its protein is CASSAGTANSPLHF.

The chain recombines TRBV29-1 with TRBJ1-3; D unclear. The ends were cut back, 7 bases at V and 2 bases at J, with 6 bases in the middle. Per germline, CDR1 SQVTM and CDR2 ANQGSEA. CDR3 length: 11 amino acids. The CDR3 loop reads CSATTGNTIYF. For the CDR3, the DNA is TGCAGCGCTACAACTGGAAACACCATATATTTT.

The CDR3 region has the DNA TGTGCCAGCAGAGATCTAGCGGGGGGATCCTACGAGCAGTACTTC. The encoded protein is CASRDLAGGSYEQYF. The V and J genes are TRBV6-5 and TRBJ2-7, with 11 bases fitting TRBD2. Trimming removed 6 bases from V and 1 base from J; junction bases left unmatched: 5. The germline V gene has CDR1 MNHEY and CDR2 SVGAGI. The CDR3 contains 15 residues.

This chain joins TRBV28 and TRBJ1-6; 9 nucleotides match TRBD1. CDR3 length: 16 residues. Trimming cost V 8 bases and J 7 bases; bases outside gene matches: 12. Per germline, CDR1 MDHEN and CDR2 SYDVKM. CDR3 nucleotide sequence: TGTGCCAGCTCAATAACAGGGGGCGTGCGGAATTCACCCCTCCACTTT. Its translation: CASSITGGVRNSPLHF.

The CDR3: CAGLQNSGANVLTF. The CDR3 bases are TGTGCCGGACTCCAGAACTCTGGGGCCAACGTCCTGACTTTC. J is TRBJ2-6 and V is TRBV18, with TRBD2 as a possible D gene (5 bases). From germline, CDR1 is KGHSH and CDR2 LQKENI. V lost 11 bases, J lost 0 bases, and 11 bases lay in between. This CDR3 has 14 amino acids.

The rearrangement uses TRBV14 and TRBJ1-1; D uncertain. Germline values: CDR1 SGHDN, CDR2 FVKESK. V lost 1 base to trimming and J lost 6 bases, with 15 bases between them. The CDR3 has 15 amino acids. CDR3 in DNA: TGTGCCAGCAGCCAAGCACGGGGTTCTTTCGCTGAAGCTTTCTTT. Amino acid sequence: CASSQARGSFAEAFF.

This chain joins TRBV2 and TRBJ1-1, with a possible D match to TRBD1 (6 bases). CDR3 length: 13 amino acids. Trimming stripped 7 bases from V and 1 base from J, with 10 bases between. The V gene's germline CDR1 is SNHLY and CDR2 FYNNEI. The CDR3 nucleotides read TGTGCCAGCATGATCAGGGGGAACACTGAAGCTTTCTTT. The encoded protein is CASMIRGNTEAFF.

CDR3 in amino acids: CASSVQGERANQPQHF. CDR3 in DNA: TGTGCCAGCAGTGTACAGGGGGAGAGGGCCAATCAGCCCCAGCATTTT. The chain employs TRBV6-1 and TRBJ1-5, with TRBD1 matching 8 bases. The J segment lost 3 bases and the V segment lost 4 bases, leaving 8 bases of the junction unmatched. Germline lookup yields CDR1 MNHNS and CDR2 SASEGT. This CDR3 contains 16 residues.

The chain combines TRBV12-5 with TRBJ1-6; 7 bases align to TRBD1. From germline, CDR1 is LGHNT and CDR2 FRNRAP. CDR3 length: 15 residues. Germline trimming cut 5 bases from V and 7 bases from J; bases unmatched to any gene: 8. CDR3 DNA: TGTGCTAGTGGTAGCCCGACAGGGATCAATTCACCCCTCCACTTT. Its translation: CASGSPTGINSPLHF.

The genes are TRBV18 and TRBJ1-4, with no clear D. From germline, CDR1 is KGHSH and CDR2 LQKENI. V was shortened by 1 base and J by 0 bases, with 12 bases between the two germline ends. The CDR3 covers 17 residues. CDR3 sequence reads: CASSPLSEGPTNEKLFF. The CDR3 nucleotides read TGTGCCAGCTCACCACTGTCGGAGGGTCCAACTAATGAAAAACTGTTTTTT.

CDR3 sequence: CASSHYDRDTEAFF. CDR3 bases: TGTGCCAGCAGCCACTACGACAGGGACACTGAAGCTTTCTTT. This chain uses TRBV3-1 (or the pseudogene TRBV3-2) with TRBJ1-1; 7 bases map to TRBD1. The junction had 4 bases not matched to a gene; V was cut back by 3 bases and J by 3 bases. Germline V gives CDR1 LGHDT, CDR2 YNNKEL (reference sequence). The CDR3 sequence is 14 residues long.

The V gene is TRBV13, the J gene TRBJ2-3; the match to TRBD1 covers 9 bases. J lost 5 bases, V lost 2 bases, and 5 bases had no gene match. The CDR3 is 15 amino acids. The germline V gene has CDR1 PRHDT and CDR2 FYEKMQ (reference sequence). In DNA form, the CDR3 reads TGTGCCAGCAGCTTAAGGGACAGGGTAGGAGATACGCAGTATTTT. Translation: CASSLRDRVGDTQYF.

This chain uses TRBV19 with TRBJ1-5; D possibly corresponds to TRBD1 (6 bases). Germline V lookup: CDR1 LNHDA, CDR2 SQIVND (reference sequence). The CDR3 is 15 residues long. With 7 bases removed from V and 5 bases from J, the gap between germline ends came to 18 bases. The DNA of the CDR3 is TGTGCCAGTACTAACAGGGCGAGAGGGCATCAGCCCCAGCATTTT. Translated, it gives CASTNRARGHQPQHF.

This chain links TRBV3-1 (or the pseudogene TRBV3-2) with TRBJ1-1, with 9 bases matching TRBD1. The V gene end was trimmed by 4 bases and the J gene end by 1 base; junction bases not matched to a gene: 1. Germline V gives CDR1 LGHDT, CDR2 YNNKEL (reference sequence). The length of the CDR3 is 14 residues. The CDR3 DNA reads as TGTGCCAGCAGCCCGGGACAGGGGAACACTGAAGCTTTCTTT. This codes for CASSPGQGNTEAFF.